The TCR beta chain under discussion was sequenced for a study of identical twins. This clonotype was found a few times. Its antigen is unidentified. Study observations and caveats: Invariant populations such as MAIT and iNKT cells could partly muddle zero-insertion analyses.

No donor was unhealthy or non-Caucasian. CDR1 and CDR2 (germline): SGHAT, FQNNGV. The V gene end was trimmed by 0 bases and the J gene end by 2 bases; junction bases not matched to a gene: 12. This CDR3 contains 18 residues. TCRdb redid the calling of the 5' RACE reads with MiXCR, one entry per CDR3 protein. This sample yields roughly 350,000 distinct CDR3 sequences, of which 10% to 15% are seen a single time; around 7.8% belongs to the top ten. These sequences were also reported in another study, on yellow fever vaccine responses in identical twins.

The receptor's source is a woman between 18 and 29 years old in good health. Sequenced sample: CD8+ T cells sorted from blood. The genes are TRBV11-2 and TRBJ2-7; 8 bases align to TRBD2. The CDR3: CASSLDHRGSGAPYEQYF. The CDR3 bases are TGTGCCAGCAGCTTAGATCACCGGGGTAGCGGGGCCCCCTACGAGCAGTACTTC.